Following are 5 T cell receptor beta chains from one sample sequenced in a study of blood T cells in healthy people across ages. A second PCR, run for roughly 7 to 11 cycles, used a sample-barcoded 5' primer plus a J-beta primer mix. TCRdb processed the 5' RACE reads anew with MiXCR; each CDR3 protein has one entry. The sample yields 650,000 to 900,000 distinct CDR3 sequences, about 62% seen once. Sequencing input: blood. These receptors were taken from a man younger than 40 in good health.

To note about this clonotype: Its ends do not fully match the called genes, so a read error is possible. V usage is TRBV6-5 and J usage is TRBJ2-5; 7 bases align to TRBD1. The last part of the DNA fits TRBJ2-7 better; the J call may be wrong. Germline V gives CDR1 MNHEY, CDR2 SVGAGI. This CDR3 has 15 residues. CDR3 protein: CTSSPWTGRGYEQYF. In DNA form, the CDR3 reads TGTACCAGCAGTCCCTGGACAGGAAGGGGGTACGAGCAGTACTTC.

This clonotype was seen a handful of times. This chain links TRBV12-3 or TRBV12-4 with TRBJ1-1; 7 bases fit TRBD1. Trimming cost V 6 bases and J 2 bases; bases outside gene matches: 6. The CDR3 sequence is 14 residues long. The CDR3 bases are TGTGCCAGCAGGACCGGGACAGATAACACTGAAGCTTTCTTT. Encoded protein: CASRTGTDNTEAFF.

This clonotype showed up just a few times. V is TRBV18 and J is TRBJ1-5; tentatively, D is TRBD1 (5 bases). The CDR3 extends over 14 amino acids. The V end lost 3 bases, the J end lost 10 bases, and 16 bases lay between the germline ends. The germline CDR1 and CDR2 sequences are KGHSH and LQKENI. Here the CDR3 DNA reads TGTGCCAGCTCACCTTTTGGGCCCGACAGTCCCCAGCATTTT. Its translation: CASSPFGPDSPQHF.

The chain employs TRBV7-8 and TRBJ2-4; 8 positions agree with TRBD1. There are 17 residues in the CDR3. CDR1 and CDR2 from the germline V gene are SGHVS and FQNEAQ. V dropped 2 bases and J dropped 4; count of bases not matched to a gene: 10. CDR3 sequence (DNA): TGTGCCAGCAGCTTAAGATATCCAGGGGGCGCAAAAAACATTCAGTACTTC. This encodes CASSLRYPGGAKNIQYF.

This sequence joins TRBV12-3 or TRBV12-4 and TRBJ1-2; no firm D call. The CDR3 contains 12 residues. Deletions cut 6 bases from V and 9 bases from J, with 14 bases between. The CDR3 loop reads CASRAGFRSYTF. In DNA, the CDR3 is TGTGCCAGCAGAGCGGGGTTCCGTAGCTACACCTTC.